The entry below describes one TCR beta chain. Its antigen is undetermined. This entry comes from a study of cytomegalovirus exposure and HLA in healthy donors. Across the whole study: Within an early data release were around 87 million unique TCRs drawn from HLA-typed donors. Regarding the study as a whole: Some public TCRs appeared in many individuals, while most sequences were rare. There were reportedly fewer N-insertions in an Asian-associated ancestry cluster than the roughly 670-donor mean, in a later analysis. Sequencing had likely introduced a cluster of highly shared sequence variants as an artifact.

The PCR made use of 60 Vbeta and 13 Jbeta primers. Sequencing was performed with immunoSEQ multiplex PCR; in TCRdb, only in-frame clones are kept and a portion is missing. The sample holds about 160,000 clones, roughly 73% seen once. The CDR3 spans 15 residues. Trimming cost V 6 bases and J 4 bases; bases outside gene matches: 13. Germline CDR1 SQVTM, CDR2 ANQGSEA. The sequencing sample was made of PBMCs. The source of this sequence is a woman under 40 in good health and CMV-seronegative. V is TRBV29-1 and J is TRBJ1-1; 8 positions match TRBD1. The CDR3 spells CSVAFPGGRGTEAFF. The CDR3 nucleotides read TGCAGCGTAGCCTTTCCAGGGGGCCGTGGCACTGAAGCTTTCTTT.